This T cell receptor beta chain was recorded in a study of shared clonotypes between healthy human individuals. Study context: Each donor's CD8 memory used one plate, CD8 naive two, each CD4 subset three. Study-wide results and caveats: Generation of non-shared clonotypes was less probable than generation of clonotypes shared by all four donors.

Regarding this clone: As yet, its antigen is unknown.

Naive CD8 cells, CD45RO-negative and positively selected for CCR7, excluded terminally differentiated effector memory CD45RA+ cells. In the authors' workflow: In the immunoSEQ data, sequences were junction-only and lacked quality scores, so filtering differed. The data were produced by immunoSEQ multiplex PCR, yet TCRdb's version contains in-frame clones alone and is incomplete. V and J calls and clone size are copied from that table; D and trimming were computed from the DNA. The sample has around 600,000 clones, nearly 98% seen once. The sequence came from a man aged 25-40 years in good health. Sequencing was performed on naive CD8+ T cells sorted from blood.

CDR3 sequence: CASSQAGVADTQYF. The DNA for the CDR3 is TGCGCCAGCAGCCAAGCAGGGGTCGCAGATACGCAGTATTTT. The V and J genes are TRBV4-1 and TRBJ2-3; D perhaps matches TRBD1 (6 bases). This CDR3 has 14 residues. The germline V gene encodes CDR1 MGHRA and CDR2 YSYEKL. With 1 base removed from V and 4 bases from J, the gap between germline ends came to 9 bases.